What follows is one TCR beta chain and its context. What it recognizes is unknown. Deep-level running was used for the assay. Data came from immunoSEQ multiplex PCR; TCRdb stores just in-frame clones and leaves some out. In the table there are about 2 million clones, less than 95% of which are singletons. The data derive from a study of shared clonotypes between healthy human individuals. Study-wide points: Sharing of clonotypes among donors was expected to vary with sequencing depth.

Naive CD8 cells comprised CD45RO-negative, CCR7-positively selected cells, excluding terminally differentiated effector memory CD45RA+ cells. Adults of Caucasian background living in Nashville, Tennessee made up all donors. CDR3 length equals 14 residues. Trimming shortened V by 5 bases and J by 4 bases, and 18 bases separated the two germline ends. Germline lookup yields CDR1 SQVTM and CDR2 ANQGSEA. The receptor's source is a man younger than 30 in good health. The sequenced sample consisted of naive CD8+ T cells sorted from blood. The V call is TRBV29-1, the J call TRBJ2-7; D gene unclear. This CDR3 is CSVLEGNLSYEQYF. Here the CDR3 DNA reads TGCAGCGTTCTAGAAGGGAATCTCTCATACGAGCAGTACTTC.